This section outlines one TCR beta chain sequence together with its context. Treatment noted: oral pan-JAK inhibitor, 5-10 mg twice daily. Peripheral blood samples and lesional scalp punch biopsies were obtained from alopecia areata patients. Investigators isolated RNA and reverse transcribed it into cDNA to act as the sequencing template. Assay used: immunoSEQ multiplex PCR; TCRdb lists only in-frame clones, some missing. The table lists about 200,000 clones, roughly two fifths of them singletons, with roughly 0.5% in the top ten. These data belong to a study of CD8+ T cells in alopecia areata. The CDR3 totals 15 residues. Germline loops: CDR1 SEHNR, CDR2 FQNEAQ (reference sequence). V dropped 8 bases and J dropped 0; count of bases not matched to a gene: 6.

The material sequenced was CD4+ T cells sorted from blood, taken at approximately week 30, from a patient treated with tofacitinib. This TCR derives from a human donor with alopecia areata. This sequence joins TRBV7-9 and TRBJ2-2, with 7 nucleotides matching TRBD2. CDR3 in amino acids: CASGTTAANTGELFF. CDR3 DNA sequence: TGTGCCAGCGGGACTACGGCGGCGAACACCGGGGAGCTGTTTTTT.